This T cell receptor (beta chain) appears in the sequencing data of a study of T-cell memory formation after mild COVID-19. Whole-study context: TCR clusters mostly belonged to single donors. Whole-study results and caveats: Cross-reactive memory apparently joined, as some responding clones appeared in pre-infection memory.

MiXCR, applied by TCRdb to the 5' RACE reads, yields one record per CDR3 protein. The table includes 580,000 or so distinct CDR3 sequences, about 18% detected once. Trimming stripped 4 bases from V and 7 bases from J, with 20 bases between. Per the germline V gene, CDR1 is MNHNS and CDR2 is SASEGT. The CDR3 contains 16 residues. A few counts support this clonotype. The antigen remains unidentified. The rearrangement links TRBV6-1 to TRBJ2-4; D possibly uses TRBD1 or TRBD2 (7 bases each). The source is an adult woman who had mild COVID-19 (a few samples of this study predate the infection). Cell type and time point are not known. Material for sequencing was PBMCs or a T cell subset sorted from them (not recorded which). Written as DNA, the CDR3 is TGTGCCAGCAGTGCCAGGGGGAAAGGGAGGGGGAACATTCAGTACTTC. Translating it yields CASSARGKGRGNIQYF.